This T cell receptor (beta chain) was profiled in a study of blood T cell repertoires in COVID-19. Study details: The samples span acute and convalescent COVID-19 from the United States, Italy and Spain. PBMCs, B-cell-depleted T cells, or T cells provided the cDNA or gDNA that made up the material.

Sequenced by immunoSEQ multiplex PCR; TCRdb stores in-frame clones only, minus some. The table includes 200,000 to 250,000 clones, 84% detected once. Trimming removed 6 bases from V and 1 base from J, with 16 bases in between. Germline V gene sequence: CDR1 LNHDA, CDR2 SQIVND (reference sequence). CDR3 length equals 17 residues. Patients of the Seattle cohort, enrolled during active infection, were followed longitudinally. This clonotype originated in a woman aged 80 or over with COVID-19, enrolled during active disease. The sample taken for sequencing was peripheral blood. V usage is TRBV19 and J usage is TRBJ2-6, with D possibly TRBD1 on 7 matching bases. Here the CDR3 reads CASSPGGTLSGANVLTF. CDR3 DNA sequence: TGTGCCAGTAGCCCAGGGGGGACCCTTTCTGGGGCCAACGTCCTGACTTTC.